These 4 T cell receptor beta chains came from one sample sequenced in a study of liver allograft versus peripheral blood T cells. At the level of the study: Transplanted livers held T cell receptor repertoires, and these were compared with repertoires in recipients' peripheral blood.

MiXCR was run by TCRdb on the reads, yielding one entry per CDR3 protein. The sample records about 1,900 distinct CDR3 sequences, approximately 18% being singletons. The origin of the receptors is a human patient who had a liver transplant. Some of the T cells may derive from the graft donor.

This clonotype was seen more than once but under ten times. The chain employs TRBV30 and TRBJ1-2, with D perhaps TRBD1 (5 bases). CDR1 is GTSNPN, CDR2 SVGIG, per germline (reference sequence). The V end was cut by 5 bases, the J end by 5 bases, with 6 bases between. This CDR3 region has 10 residues. Here the CDR3 DNA reads TGTGCCTGGCAGGGTTATGGCTACACCTTC. Translation: CAWQGYGYTF. Looking up the rest from reference TRBV30 and TRBJ1-2 gives the full variable domain: SQTIHQWPATLVQPVGSPLSLECTVEGTSNPNLYWYRQAAGRGLQLLFYSVGIGQISSEVPQNLSASRPQDRQFILSSKKLLLSDSGFYLCAWQGYGYTFGSGTRLTVV.

This clonotype was counted a few times. The chain is built from TRBV10-3 and TRBJ2-1; weak D call: TRBD2 (7 bases). Germline lookup yields CDR1 ENHRY and CDR2 SYGVKD. V was cut by 0 bases and J by 5 bases, with 17 bases left in between. The CDR3 spans 17 residues. CDR3 in amino acids: CAISESRASGDNNEQFF. As DNA, the CDR3 is TGTGCCATCAGTGAGTCGAGGGCAAGCGGGGACAACAATGAGCAGTTCTTC.

At least ten counts were recorded for this clonotype. The chain recombines TRBV28 with TRBJ2-1, with TRBD2 as a possible D gene (5 bases). The CDR3 is 16 amino acids. V lost 4 bases to trimming and J lost 0 bases, with 13 bases between them. Germline CDR1 is MDHEN and CDR2 is SYDVKM. The CDR3 loop reads CASSSHGESSYNEQFF. The CDR3 DNA reads as TGTGCCAGCAGTTCGCACGGGGAAAGCTCCTACAATGAGCAGTTCTTC.

Concerning this clonotype: A much larger clone is a single base away; this may be a read error. The rearrangement links TRBV27 to TRBJ2-7, with 8 nucleotides matching TRBD1. CDR3 size: 13 residues. Per germline, CDR1 MNHEY and CDR2 SMNVEV (reference sequence). The CDR3 is CAGSRDRGNEQYF. The CDR3 DNA sequence: TGTGCCGGCAGCCGAGACAGGGGAAACGAGCAGTACTTC.